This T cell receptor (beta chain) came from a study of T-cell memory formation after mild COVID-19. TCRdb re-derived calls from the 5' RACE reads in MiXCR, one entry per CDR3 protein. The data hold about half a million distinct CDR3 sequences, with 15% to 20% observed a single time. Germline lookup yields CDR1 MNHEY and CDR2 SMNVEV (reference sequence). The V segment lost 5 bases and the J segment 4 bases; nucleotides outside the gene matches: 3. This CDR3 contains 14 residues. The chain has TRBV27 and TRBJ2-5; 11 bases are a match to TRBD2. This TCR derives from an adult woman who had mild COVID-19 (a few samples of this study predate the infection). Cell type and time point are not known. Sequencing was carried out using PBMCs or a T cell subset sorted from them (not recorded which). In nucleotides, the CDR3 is TGTGCCAGCAGTCCCGGGACTAGCGGAGAGACCCAGTACTTC. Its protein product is CASSPGTSGETQYF.